These T cell receptor beta chains were read from a single sample in a study of blood T cells in healthy people across ages. TCRdb redid the calling of the 5' RACE reads with MiXCR, one entry per CDR3 protein. Counted here are 920,000 or so distinct CDR3 sequences, 35% to 55% occurring once; the ten biggest clones make up 15% to 20%. Sequencing input: blood. The receptors derive from a woman aged 55-69 years in good health. Each CDR3 is given with its conserved first and last residue.

TRBJ2-5 TRBV29-1 15 CSVAKRGTYQETQYF
TRBJ1-4 TRBV2 15 CASSEEQTTNEKLFF
TRBJ1-6 TRBV7-9 16 CASSLDGTGGRSPLHF
TRBJ1-5 TRBV28 12 CASSLRRQPQHF
TRBJ2-5 TRBV3-1 15 CASSRAGQGEETQYF
TRBJ2-1 TRBV12-3/TRBV12-4 15 CASSLALSTYNKQFF
TRBJ2-1 TRBV7-9 14 CASAEWGENNEQFF
TRBJ2-7 TRBV25-1 15 CASSEKGQTPYEQYF
TRBJ2-1 TRBV4-1 17 CASSQGPTTSSYNEQFF
TRBJ2-1 TRBV10-3 11 CATWDRGEQFF
TRBJ1-2 TRBV6-6 16 CASSYSGQGGPYGYTF
TRBJ1-6 TRBV24-1 15 CASSNAGQGSSPLHF
TRBJ2-7 TRBV5-1 16 CASSPNPGQSSYEQYF
TRBJ2-1 TRBV6-5 14 CASRWTSGVREQFF
TRBJ1-6 TRBV9 15 CASSADFSYNSPLHF
TRBJ2-3 TRBV28 15 CASSSPGLRTDTQYF
TRBJ2-7 TRBV20-1 12 CSCRLAGYEQYF
TRBJ2-7 TRBV4-2 18 CASSQGGTLQRGNYEQYF
TRBJ2-3 TRBV11-3 16 CASSLGIADSTDTQYF
TRBJ2-5 TRBV9 19 CASSATPGTSGRGVETQYF
TRBJ2-7 TRBV3-1 16 CASSQEPGGTSYEQYF
TRBJ2-3 TRBV4-1 16 CASSRDRGAGTDTQYF
TRBJ2-1 TRBV7-9 15 CASSRPLAGGIEQFF
TRBJ2-3 TRBV6-6 14 CASSSVDRTDTQYF
TRBJ1-1 TRBV6-5 15 CASSYIAGGNTKAFF
TRBJ2-5 TRBV28 16 CASSTTSGRYQETQYF
TRBJ1-2 TRBV4-1 14 CASSHPAANYGYTF
TRBJ2-3 TRBV6-5 14 CASSPGLATYTQYF
TRBJ2-7 TRBV4-2 19 CASSQDGGQGVFSSYEQYF
TRBJ2-4 TRBV3-1 16 CASSHTRTVAKNIQYF
TRBJ2-7 TRBV7-2 14 CASSLSGSGYEQYF
. TRBV18 17 CASSPLPGGTPYNEQYF
TRBJ2-3 TRBV2 17 CASSGTGLAGRSDTQYF
TRBJ1-1 TRBV5-1 13 CASSSTENTEAFF
TRBJ2-7 TRBV5-6 17 CASSLNRRAGGLYERYF
TRBJ2-5 TRBV12-3/TRBV12-4 15 CASSRSSGSSETQYF